This TCR beta chain is drawn from a study of shared clonotypes between healthy human individuals. Study-level findings and limits: When naive CD4 clonotypes were compared across several donors, around 5% were shared. Generation probabilities of non-shared clonotypes were lower (relative to those shared by all four donors). Although depth was large, rarefaction showed that sequencing of the sorted subsets was incomplete.

Remarks on this clone: Its antigen remains unknown.

The CDR3 runs to 15 residues. V gave up 6 bases and J gave up 9 bases, with 23 bases separating them. Germline V lookup: CDR1 SNHLY, CDR2 FYNNEI. Repertoires were generated with immunoSEQ multiplex PCR, while TCRdb's copy carries only in-frame clones and drops some. The data contain about 2.4 million clones, roughly nine tenths of them singletons. The chain couples TRBV2 to TRBJ2-5; TRBD1 or TRBD2 may be the D gene (7 bases each). Sequencing used naive CD4+ T cells sorted from blood. Subset reported: CD45RA+ positively selected. This clonotype was sampled from a man aged 18 to 30 in good health. The CDR3 loop reads CASSPRGAGGGPQYF. CDR3 nucleotides: TGTGCCAGCAGCCCTCGAGGGGCAGGGGGGGGTCCCCAGTACTTC.